These 18 T cell receptor beta chains were all obtained from the same sample, sequenced in a study of response to subunit inactivated influenza vaccine. TCRdb processed the RT-PCR reads anew with MiXCR; each CDR3 protein has one entry. Of hundreds of thousands of distinct CDR3 sequences detected, 22% appear once; the ten largest clones hold about 9.3%. This specimen consisted of PBMCs from blood, obtained 21 months after vaccination. These receptors all come from a man in his fifties or sixties who received an inactivated influenza vaccine.

The chain is built from TRBV2 and TRBJ2-7; D is undetermined. The CDR3 is 12 residues long. Germline CDR1 reads SNHLY; CDR2 reads FYNNEI. V was shortened by 6 bases and J by 6 bases, with 12 bases between the two germline ends. The CDR3 nucleotides are TGTGCCAGCAGCACGGGTGATTTCGAGCAGTACTTC. Its translation: CASSTGDFEQYF.

The V and J genes are TRBV6-2 or TRBV6-3 and TRBJ2-4; D is unresolved. V gave up 6 bases and J gave up 6 bases, with 15 bases separating them. Germline CDR1 and CDR2: MNHEY and SVGEGT. This CDR3 region has 14 residues. CDR3 residues: CASRRTGWGNIQYF. CDR3 DNA sequence: TGTGCCAGCAGACGAACTGGATGGGGAAACATTCAGTACTTC.

This clonotype was detected a few times. V gene TRBV20-1 combines with J gene TRBJ1-1; D might be TRBD1 (5 bases). The V and J ends lost 2 bases and 1 base respectively, with 14 bases between them. Germline V CDR1 and CDR2: DFQATT, SNEGSKA (reference sequence). This CDR3 is built from 15 residues. CDR3 bases: TGCAGTGCTAGATCCCTCCGGACACAGAACACTGAAGCTTTCTTT. The encoded protein is CSARSLRTQNTEAFF.

This clonotype was seen a few times. The V and J genes are TRBV11-1 and TRBJ2-7; maybe TRBD2 (5 bases). The length of the CDR3 is 16 residues. The V gene lost 6 bases and the J gene lost 0 bases, with 18 bases spanning the gap. Germline CDR1 is SGHAT and CDR2 is FQDESV (reference sequence). CDR3 amino acids: CASSRRSLGSSYEQYF. The CDR3 nucleotides are TGTGCCAGCAGTCGACGCAGTCTGGGGAGCTCCTACGAGCAGTACTTC.

This clonotype was detected a few times. The chain carries TRBV6-5 and TRBJ1-6; maybe TRBD1 (5 bases). From germline, CDR1 is MNHEY and CDR2 SVGAGI. This CDR3 has 15 amino acids. Trimming removed 5 bases from V and 7 bases from J, with 15 bases in between. The DNA for the CDR3 is TGTGCCAGCAGTAACGACGGGGGTGCGAATTCACCCCTCCACTTT. Amino acid sequence: CASSNDGGANSPLHF.

This clonotype was seen ten or more times. CDR3 coding DNA: TGTGCCAGCAGCCAAGGTCGGAACTATGGCTACACCTTC. Amino acid sequence: CASSQGRNYGYTF. The chain combines TRBV3-1 with TRBJ1-2; D remains unclear. This CDR3 spans 13 amino acids. Germline CDR1 and CDR2: LGHDT and YNNKEL (reference sequence). V lost 1 base and J lost 2, with 5 bases in between.

The chain is built from TRBV5-6 and TRBJ1-2; D perhaps matches TRBD1 (6 bases). Deletions cut 5 bases from V and 3 bases from J, with 17 bases between. CDR3 length equals 15 residues. Per germline, CDR1 SGHDT and CDR2 YYEEEE. The CDR3 here is CASRSRDRTDYGYTF. In DNA, the CDR3 is TGTGCCAGCAGGAGCCGTGACAGGACAGACTATGGCTACACCTTC.

The chain combines TRBV11-2 with TRBJ2-5, with 8 bases matching TRBD1. Germline CDR1 and CDR2: SGHAT and FQNNGV. The V segment lost 5 bases and the J segment 7 bases; nucleotides outside the gene matches: 12. The CDR3 totals 15 residues. The CDR3 spells CASSLGTGKWGTQYF. The CDR3, as DNA: TGTGCCAGCAGCCTAGGGACAGGAAAATGGGGGACCCAGTACTTC.

This clonotype has more than one count but fewer than ten. V gene TRBV5-6 combines with J gene TRBJ1-1; D unresolved. This CDR3 region has 14 residues. The V end was cut by 0 bases, the J end by 1 base, with 7 bases between. Germline values: CDR1 SGHDT, CDR2 YYEEEE. The CDR3 protein is CASSLAWGNTEAFF. The CDR3 DNA reads as TGTGCCAGCAGCTTGGCTTGGGGGAACACTGAAGCTTTCTTT.

V and J are TRBV19 and TRBJ1-1, with D unclear. The V gene lost 3 bases and the J gene lost 1 base, with 6 bases spanning the gap. CDR1 and CDR2 (germline): LNHDA, SQIVND (reference sequence). This CDR3 is built from 13 residues. The CDR3 nucleotides are TGTGCCAGTAGTATGTACGAGAACACTGAAGCTTTCTTT. Protein sequence: CASSMYENTEAFF.

In its sample, this clonotype was seen a few times. The V gene is TRBV4-2, the J gene TRBJ1-4; 9 bases line up with TRBD1. Germline lookup yields CDR1 LGHNA and CDR2 YNFKEQ. The CDR3 totals 17 residues. V lost 1 base to trimming and J lost 0 bases; unmatched junction nucleotides: 3. CDR3 in DNA: TGTGCCAGCAGCCAAGGGGGACAGGGTTCAACTAATGAAAAACTGTTTTTT. This sequence encodes CASSQGGQGSTNEKLFF.

The chain uses TRBV20-1 and TRBJ1-1; D call uncertain. Germline-derived CDR1 and CDR2 are DFQATT and SNEGSKA (reference sequence). V lost 5 bases, J lost 0 bases, and 10 bases lay in between. This CDR3 spans 13 amino acids. CDR3 in amino acids: CSALDRLNTEAFF. Here the CDR3 DNA reads TGCAGTGCTCTTGACCGCCTGAACACTGAAGCTTTCTTT.

This clonotype appeared once. The chain recombines TRBV30 with TRBJ2-1, with D uncertain. The CDR3 totals 15 residues. V lost 2 bases to trimming and J lost 7 bases, with 18 bases between them. From germline, CDR1 is GTSNPN and CDR2 SVGIG (reference sequence). As DNA, the CDR3 is TGTGCCTGGAGTCCCACTCGATTTGGTGGGAATGAGCAGTTCTTC. It is translated as CAWSPTRFGGNEQFF. The full variable domain, in which reference TRBV30 and TRBJ2-1 provide the parts outside the CDR3, is SQTIHQWPATLVQPVGSPLSLECTVEGTSNPNLYWYRQAAGRGLQLLFYSVGIGQISSEVPQNLSASRPQDRQFILSSKKLLLSDSGFYLCAWSPTRFGGNEQFFGPGTRLTVL.

This chain joins TRBV20-1 and TRBJ1-1; tentative D call: TRBD1 (5 bases). This CDR3 contains 12 residues. The V gene lost 3 bases and the J gene lost 10 bases, with 15 bases spanning the gap. CDR1 and CDR2 (germline): DFQATT, SNEGSKA (reference sequence). CDR3 bases: TGCAGTGCTAGTGATCGGGGCGAGGGAGCTTTCTTT. Encoded protein: CSASDRGEGAFF.

This sequence joins TRBV6-1 and TRBJ2-1; weak D call: TRBD2 (6 bases). The CDR3 length is 16 residues. V lost 6 bases and J 2 bases, leaving 17 bases between the germline ends. Germline CDR1 is MNHNS and CDR2 is SASEGT. CDR3 region: CASRPITGDPYNEQFF. DNA of the CDR3: TGTGCCAGCAGGCCTATAACGGGAGATCCCTACAATGAGCAGTTCTTC.

This clonotype has more than one count but fewer than ten. The rearrangement uses TRBV4-1 and TRBJ1-6; D not certain. Germline CDR1 is MGHRA and CDR2 is YSYEKL. This CDR3 comprises 15 residues. Trimming stripped 4 bases from V and 0 bases from J, with 7 bases between. CDR3 coding DNA: TGCGCCAGCAGCCTCGACCCCTCCTATAATTCACCCCTCCACTTT. Translated: CASSLDPSYNSPLHF.

A few counts support this clonotype. The CDR3 loop is CASTRLGRGPNYGYTF. CDR3 nucleotide sequence: TGTGCCAGCACCCGACTTGGCCGGGGCCCGAACTATGGCTACACCTTC. The chain employs TRBV28 and TRBJ1-2, with a possible D match to TRBD1 (5 bases). The CDR3 has 16 residues. CDR1 is MDHEN and CDR2 is SYDVKM in the germline V gene. Trimming stripped 7 bases from V and 2 bases from J, with 20 bases between.

This clonotype was seen a few times. The chain is built from TRBV4-3 and TRBJ1-4; TRBD1 might be the D (6 bases). Germline V gene data show CDR1 as LGHNA and CDR2 as YSLEER. The CDR3 is made up of 14 amino acids. V shed 3 bases and J shed 5 bases, with 10 bases lying between them. CDR3 bases: TGCGCCAGCAGCCAGGAGGGGGAAAATGAAAAACTGTTTTTT. Protein sequence: CASSQEGENEKLFF.